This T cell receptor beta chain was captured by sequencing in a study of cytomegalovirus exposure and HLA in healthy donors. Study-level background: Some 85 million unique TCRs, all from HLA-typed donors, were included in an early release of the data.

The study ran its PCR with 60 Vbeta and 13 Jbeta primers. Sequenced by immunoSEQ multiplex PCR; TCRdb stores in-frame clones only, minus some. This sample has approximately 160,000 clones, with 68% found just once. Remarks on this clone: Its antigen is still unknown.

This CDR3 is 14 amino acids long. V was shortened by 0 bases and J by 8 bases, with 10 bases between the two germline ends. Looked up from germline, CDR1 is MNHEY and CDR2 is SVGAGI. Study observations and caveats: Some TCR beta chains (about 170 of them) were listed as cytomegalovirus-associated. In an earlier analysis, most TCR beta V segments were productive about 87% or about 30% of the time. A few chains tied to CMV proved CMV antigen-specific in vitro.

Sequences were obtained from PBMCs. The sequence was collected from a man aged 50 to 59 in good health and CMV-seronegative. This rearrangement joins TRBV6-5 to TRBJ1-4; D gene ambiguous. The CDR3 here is CASSYSRVREKLFF. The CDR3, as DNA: TGTGCCAGCAGTTACTCGAGAGTCCGCGAAAAACTGTTTTTT.